The entry that follows covers one TCR beta chain sequence. CDR1 and CDR2 (germline): MGHRA, YSYEKL. The CDR3 covers 17 residues. The ends were cut back, 3 bases at V and 0 bases at J, with 15 bases in the middle. The data originate from a study of blood T cell repertoires in COVID-19. Generated by immunoSEQ multiplex PCR, the TCRdb table keeps only in-frame clones and is missing some. The profile shows around 160,000 clones, 65% to 85% of them singletons. Adults between about 18 and 89 years of age took part from 24 US areas. The chain joins TRBV4-1 to TRBJ2-4; D may be TRBD2 (7 bases). This receptor was taken from an older woman who had recovered from COVID-19. Sequences were obtained from PBMCs or T cells enriched from blood (not recorded which). This CDR3 is CASSQVGRGLAKNIQYF. Here the CDR3 DNA reads TGCGCCAGCAGCCAGGTGGGGCGGGGGCTAGCCAAAAACATTCAGTACTTC.